Listed below are T cell receptor beta chains from one sample, sequenced in a study of long-term antiretroviral therapy in people with HIV. Clones were sequenced by immunoSEQ multiplex PCR, and TCRdb holds only the in-frame ones, with some missing. The top ten hold approximately 5.3% of the sample, which has around 34,000 clones, around 86% seen once. The material was unsorted PBMCs, obtained 1.5 years after starting antiretroviral therapy. Receptors were obtained from a young man with HIV. Both conserved end residues are part of each CDR3.

J gene: TRBJ2-1
V gene: TRBV5-1
CDR3 length: 17
CDR3 protein: CASSLRVSPSSYNEQFF

J gene: TRBJ2-2
V gene: TRBV27
CDR3 length: 12
CDR3 protein: CASSLVSGELFF

J gene: TRBJ2-7
V gene: TRBV28
CDR3 length: 16
CDR3 protein: CASSSLLAGVLYEQYF

J gene: TRBJ2-7
V gene: TRBV6-6
CDR3 length: 13
CDR3 protein: CASSYYEGNEQYF

J gene: TRBJ2-7
V gene: TRBV10-1
CDR3 length: 15
CDR3 protein: CASSPGKLSSYEQYF

J gene: TRBJ2-5
V gene: TRBV2
CDR3 length: 15
CDR3 protein: CASSQGQRVQETQYF

J gene: TRBJ2-5
V gene: TRBV7-2
CDR3 length: 14
CDR3 protein: CASSLAGSQETQYF

J gene: TRBJ2-7
V gene: TRBV7-2
CDR3 length: 12
CDR3 protein: CASSLGLGEQYF

J gene: TRBJ2-7
V gene: TRBV5-1
CDR3 length: 16
CDR3 protein: CASSWGLAGGGYEQYF

J gene: TRBJ2-7
V gene: TRBV5-1
CDR3 length: 14
CDR3 protein: CASSGRDGGLEQYF

J gene: TRBJ2-5
V gene: TRBV9
CDR3 length: 13
CDR3 protein: CASARDFQETQYF

J gene: TRBJ2-1
V gene: TRBV7-2
CDR3 length: 13
CDR3 protein: CASSLAMFNEQFF

J gene: TRBJ1-1
V gene: TRBV18
CDR3 length: 13
CDR3 protein: CASSPPGSSAAFF

J gene: TRBJ2-3
V gene: TRBV10-2
CDR3 length: 15
CDR3 protein: CASSGPSIPTDTQYF

J gene: TRBJ1-3
V gene: TRBV18
CDR3 length: 13
CDR3 protein: CASSQVGGNTIYF

J gene: TRBJ2-2
V gene: TRBV27
CDR3 length: 14
CDR3 protein: CASKFSEVTGELFF